This T cell receptor (beta chain) was captured by sequencing in a study of regulatory T cells in long-lasting Graves disease. There are 15 residues in the CDR3. Germline assignment: CDR1 LNHDA and CDR2 SQIVND (reference sequence). V shed 7 bases and J shed 1 base, with 17 bases lying between them. Time point indicated: persistent/refractory GD, antithyroid drugs over 5 years with positive TRAb. There was RNA extracted from PBMCs, and the TCR library was made from it. By American Thyroid Association guidelines, Graves' disease was diagnosed in the cohort. TCR beta libraries were built with iRepertoire HTBI primers and Arm-PCR of CDR3 regions. TCRdb used MiXCR to reprocess the multiplex PCR reads, holding one entry per CDR3 protein. The table shows roughly 500,000 distinct CDR3 sequences, with 20% to 25% occurring only once.

The sequence was obtained from a female donor with Graves disease. The chain is built from TRBV19 and TRBJ2-7; D call uncertain. This material consisted of peripheral blood mononuclear cells (PBMCs), taken when the disease was refractory, from a patient treated with antithyroid drugs. The CDR3: CASKDKGSFSYEQYF. The CDR3 DNA reads TGTGCCAGTAAGGATAAGGGTTCGTTTTCCTACGAGCAGTACTTC.